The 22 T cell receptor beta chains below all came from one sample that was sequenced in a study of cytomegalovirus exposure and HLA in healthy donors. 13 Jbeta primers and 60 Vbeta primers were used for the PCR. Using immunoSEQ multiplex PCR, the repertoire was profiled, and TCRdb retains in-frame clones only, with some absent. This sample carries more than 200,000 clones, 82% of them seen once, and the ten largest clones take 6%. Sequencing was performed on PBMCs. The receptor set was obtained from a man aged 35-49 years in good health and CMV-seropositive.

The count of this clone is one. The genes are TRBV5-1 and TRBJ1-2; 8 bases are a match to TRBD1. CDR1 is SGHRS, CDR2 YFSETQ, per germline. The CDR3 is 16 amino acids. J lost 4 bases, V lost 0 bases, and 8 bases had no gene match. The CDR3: CASSLGATGEGYGYTF. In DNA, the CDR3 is TGCGCCAGCAGCTTGGGTGCGACAGGGGAAGGCTATGGCTACACCTTC.

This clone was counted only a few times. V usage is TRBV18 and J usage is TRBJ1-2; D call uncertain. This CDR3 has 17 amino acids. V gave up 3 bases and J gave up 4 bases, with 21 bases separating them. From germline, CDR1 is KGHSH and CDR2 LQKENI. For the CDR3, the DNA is TGTGCCAGCTCACCGCTTGGACGTGAGAGGGCTGGCTATGGCTACACCTTC. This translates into CASSPLGRERAGYGYTF.

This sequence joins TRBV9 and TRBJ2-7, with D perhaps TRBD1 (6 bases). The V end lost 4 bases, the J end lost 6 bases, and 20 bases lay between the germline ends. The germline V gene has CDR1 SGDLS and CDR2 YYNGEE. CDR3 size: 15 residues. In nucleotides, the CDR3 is TGTGCCAGCAGCTCCCAAGACAGGAGCCTCACCGAGCAGTACTTC. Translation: CASSSQDRSLTEQYF.

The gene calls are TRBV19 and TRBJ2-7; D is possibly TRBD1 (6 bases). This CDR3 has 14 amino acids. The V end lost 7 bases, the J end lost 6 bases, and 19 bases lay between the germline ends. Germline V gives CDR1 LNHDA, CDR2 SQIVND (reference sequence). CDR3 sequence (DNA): TGTGCCAGTACAGGGGAGCCTAACGCGGGCGAGCAGTACTTC. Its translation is CASTGEPNAGEQYF.

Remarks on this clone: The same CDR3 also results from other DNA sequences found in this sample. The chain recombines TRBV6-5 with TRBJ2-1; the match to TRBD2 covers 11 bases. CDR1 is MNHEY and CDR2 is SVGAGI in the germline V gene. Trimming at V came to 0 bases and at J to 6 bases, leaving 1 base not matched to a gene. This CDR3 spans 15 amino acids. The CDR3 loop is CASSYSSGRANEQFF. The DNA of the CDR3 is TGTGCCAGCAGTTACTCTAGCGGGAGGGCCAATGAGCAGTTCTTC.

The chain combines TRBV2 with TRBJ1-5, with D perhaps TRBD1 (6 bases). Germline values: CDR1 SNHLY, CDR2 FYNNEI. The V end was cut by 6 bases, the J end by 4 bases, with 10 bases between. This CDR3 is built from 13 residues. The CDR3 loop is CASRNRENQPQHF. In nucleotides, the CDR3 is TGTGCCAGCAGGAACAGGGAGAATCAGCCCCAGCATTTT.

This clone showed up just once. DNA for the CDR3: TGTGCCAGCAGCTCCGGGACAGTGAGGGATGGAAACACCATATATTTT. This encodes CASSSGTVRDGNTIYF. V and J are TRBV7-9 and TRBJ1-3, with 7 bases fitting TRBD1. CDR1 is SEHNR, CDR2 FQNEAQ, per germline (reference sequence). This CDR3 spans 16 amino acids. Trimming at V came to 4 bases and at J to 3 bases, leaving 9 bases not matched to a gene.

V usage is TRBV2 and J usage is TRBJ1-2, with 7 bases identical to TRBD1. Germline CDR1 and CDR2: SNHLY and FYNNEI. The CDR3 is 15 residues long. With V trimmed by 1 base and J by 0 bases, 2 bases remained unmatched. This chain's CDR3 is CASSEGGQPNYGYTF. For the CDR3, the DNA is TGTGCCAGCAGTGAAGGGGGACAGCCTAACTATGGCTACACCTTC.

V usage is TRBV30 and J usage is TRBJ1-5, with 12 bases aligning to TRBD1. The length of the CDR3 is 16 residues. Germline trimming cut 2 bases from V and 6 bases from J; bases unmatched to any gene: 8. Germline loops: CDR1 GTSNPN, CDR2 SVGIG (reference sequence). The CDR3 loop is CAWSSRDRGPGQPQHF. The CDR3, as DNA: TGTGCCTGGAGTAGTAGGGACAGGGGGCCAGGTCAGCCCCAGCATTTT.

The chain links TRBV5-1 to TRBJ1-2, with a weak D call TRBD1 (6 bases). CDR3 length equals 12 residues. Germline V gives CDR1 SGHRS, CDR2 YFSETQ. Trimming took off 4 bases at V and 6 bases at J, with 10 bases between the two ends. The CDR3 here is CASSTQGNGYTF. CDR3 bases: TGCGCCAGCAGCACACAGGGAAATGGCTACACCTTC.

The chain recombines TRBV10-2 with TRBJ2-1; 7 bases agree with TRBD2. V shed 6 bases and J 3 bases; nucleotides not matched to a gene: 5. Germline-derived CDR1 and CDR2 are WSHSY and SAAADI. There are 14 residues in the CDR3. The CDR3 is CASSNSGDYNEQFF. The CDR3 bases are TGCGCCAGCAGCAACAGCGGGGACTACAATGAGCAGTTCTTC.

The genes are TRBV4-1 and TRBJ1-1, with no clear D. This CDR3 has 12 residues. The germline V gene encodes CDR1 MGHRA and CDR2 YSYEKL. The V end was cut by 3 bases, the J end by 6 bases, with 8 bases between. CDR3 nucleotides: TGCGCCAGCAGCCAGGGTCGGGCTGAAGCTTTCTTT. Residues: CASSQGRAEAFF.

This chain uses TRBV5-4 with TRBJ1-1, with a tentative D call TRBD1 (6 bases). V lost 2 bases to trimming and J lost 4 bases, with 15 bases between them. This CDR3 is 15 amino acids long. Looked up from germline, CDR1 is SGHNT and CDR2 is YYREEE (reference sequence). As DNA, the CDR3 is TGTGCCAGCAGCTTCGACCCCGCCAGGGGCACTGAAGCTTTCTTT. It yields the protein CASSFDPARGTEAFF. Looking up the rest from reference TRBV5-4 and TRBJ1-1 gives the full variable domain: ETGVTQSPTHLIKTRGQQVTLRCSSQSGHNTVSWYQQALGQGPQFIFQYYREEENGRGNFPPRFSGLQFPNYSSELNVNALELDDSALYLCASSFDPARGTEAFFGQGTRLTVV.

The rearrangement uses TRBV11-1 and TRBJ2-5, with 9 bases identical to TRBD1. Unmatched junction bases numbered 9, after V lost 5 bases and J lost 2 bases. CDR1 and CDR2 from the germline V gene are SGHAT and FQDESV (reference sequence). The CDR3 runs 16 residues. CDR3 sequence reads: CASSPGQGKGQETQYF. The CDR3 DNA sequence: TGTGCCAGCAGCCCGGGACAGGGAAAAGGGCAAGAGACCCAGTACTTC. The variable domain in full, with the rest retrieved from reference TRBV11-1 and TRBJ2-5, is EAEVAQSPRYKITEKSQAVAFWCDPISGHATLYWYRQILGQGPELLVQFQDESVVDDSQLPKDRFSAERLKGVDSTLKIQPAELGDSAMYLCASSPGQGKGQETQYFGPGTRLLVL.

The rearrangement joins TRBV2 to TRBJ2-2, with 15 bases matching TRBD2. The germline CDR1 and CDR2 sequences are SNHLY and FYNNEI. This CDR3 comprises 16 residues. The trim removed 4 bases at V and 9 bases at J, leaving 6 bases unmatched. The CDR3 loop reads CASSVGLAGGQRELFF. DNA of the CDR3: TGTGCCAGCAGTGTAGGACTAGCGGGAGGGCAACGGGAGCTGTTTTTT.

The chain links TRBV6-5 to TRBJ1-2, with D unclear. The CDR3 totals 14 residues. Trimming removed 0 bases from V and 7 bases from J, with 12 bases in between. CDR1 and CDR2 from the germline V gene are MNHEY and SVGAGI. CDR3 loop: CASSYSILGSGYTF. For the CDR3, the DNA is TGTGCCAGCAGTTACTCGATATTGGGGAGTGGCTACACCTTC.

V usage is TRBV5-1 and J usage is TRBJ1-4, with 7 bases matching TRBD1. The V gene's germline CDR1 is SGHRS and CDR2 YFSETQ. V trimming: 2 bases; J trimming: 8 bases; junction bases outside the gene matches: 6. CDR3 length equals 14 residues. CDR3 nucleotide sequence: TGCGCCAGCAGCTTAGACAGGGTAGGCGAAAAACTGTTTTTT. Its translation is CASSLDRVGEKLFF.

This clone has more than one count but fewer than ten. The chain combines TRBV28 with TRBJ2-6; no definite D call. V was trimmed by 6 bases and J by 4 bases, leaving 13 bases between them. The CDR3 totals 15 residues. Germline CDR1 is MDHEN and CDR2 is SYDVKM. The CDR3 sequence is CASREPRKGANVLTF. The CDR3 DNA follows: TGTGCCAGCAGGGAACCTAGGAAGGGGGCCAACGTCCTGACTTTC. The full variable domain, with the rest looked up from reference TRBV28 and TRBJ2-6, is DVKVTQSSRYLVKRTGEKVFLECVQDMDHENMFWYRQDPGLGLRLIYFSYDVKMKEKGDIPEGYSVSREKKERFSLILESASTNQTSMYLCASREPRKGANVLTFGAGSRLTVL.

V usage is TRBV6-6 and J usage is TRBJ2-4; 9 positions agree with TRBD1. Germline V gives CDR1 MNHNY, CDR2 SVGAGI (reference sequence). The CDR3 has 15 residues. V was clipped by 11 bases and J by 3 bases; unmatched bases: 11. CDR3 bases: TGTGCCGTACTACAGGGGGCCGGCGGCAAAAACATTCAGTACTTC. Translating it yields CAVLQGAGGKNIQYF.

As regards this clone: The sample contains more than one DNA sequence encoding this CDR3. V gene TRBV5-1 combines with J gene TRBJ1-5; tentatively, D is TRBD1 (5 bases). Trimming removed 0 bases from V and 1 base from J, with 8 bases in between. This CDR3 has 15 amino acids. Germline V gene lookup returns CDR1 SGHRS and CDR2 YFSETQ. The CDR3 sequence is CASSLEGNSNQPQHF. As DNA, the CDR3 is TGCGCCAGCAGCTTGGAGGGGAACAGCAATCAGCCCCAGCATTTT.

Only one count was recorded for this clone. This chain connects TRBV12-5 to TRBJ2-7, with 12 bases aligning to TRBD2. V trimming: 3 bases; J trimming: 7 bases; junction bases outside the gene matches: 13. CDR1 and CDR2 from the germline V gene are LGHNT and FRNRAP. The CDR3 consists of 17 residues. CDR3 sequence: CASGFDLKTSGSGEQYF. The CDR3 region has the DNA TGTGCTAGTGGTTTCGACCTCAAGACTAGCGGGAGTGGGGAGCAGTACTTC.

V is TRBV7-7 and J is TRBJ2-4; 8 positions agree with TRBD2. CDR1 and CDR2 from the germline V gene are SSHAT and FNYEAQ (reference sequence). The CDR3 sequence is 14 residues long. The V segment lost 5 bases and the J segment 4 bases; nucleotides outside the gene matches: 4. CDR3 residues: CASSPGLDKNIQYF. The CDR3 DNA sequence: TGTGCCAGCAGCCCGGGACTAGATAAAAACATTCAGTACTTC.